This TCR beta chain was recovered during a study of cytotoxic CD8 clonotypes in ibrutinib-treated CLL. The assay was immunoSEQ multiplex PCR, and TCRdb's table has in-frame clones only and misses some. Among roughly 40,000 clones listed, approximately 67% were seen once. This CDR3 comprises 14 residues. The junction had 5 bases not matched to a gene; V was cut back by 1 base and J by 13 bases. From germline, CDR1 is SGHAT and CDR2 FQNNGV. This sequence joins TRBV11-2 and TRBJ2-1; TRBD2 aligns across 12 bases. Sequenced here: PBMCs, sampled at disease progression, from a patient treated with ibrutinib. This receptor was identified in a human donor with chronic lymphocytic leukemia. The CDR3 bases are TGTGCCAGCAGCTTAGTAGCTAGCGGGAGGGCCCAGTTCTTC. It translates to CASSLVASGRAQFF.